Only one count was recorded for the clone carrying this TCR beta chain. Its target is unknown. This entry comes from a study of Ad26.COV2.S vaccination and SARS-CoV-2 variants. This table comes from immunoSEQ multiplex PCR, and its TCRdb copy is limited to in-frame clones, with some not included. The sample records some 480,000 clones, around 90% being singletons. Treatment indicated: over 15 received Ad26.COV2.S at low or high dose, single or two shots; five or six received placebo; per-sample allocation not given. Material that was analyzed had been drawn on day 63 after the first vaccine or placebo injection. Trimming stripped 1 base from V and 5 bases from J, with 9 bases between. The CDR3 spans 14 residues. Germline lookup yields CDR1 GTSNPN and CDR2 SVGIG (reference sequence). Whole-study findings and limits: Breadth and depth estimates from TCRs may understate total T cell responses. Measurement of non-spike TCR breadth gave similar results in vaccine and placebo recipients.

The sequences come from peripheral blood, collected in a trial of Ad26.COV2.S vaccine versus placebo. The chain recombines TRBV30 with TRBJ1-6, with D possibly TRBD1 on 6 matching bases. This receptor was identified in a person aged 18-65 years who received the Ad26.COV2.S COVID-19 vaccine or a placebo. The CDR3 bases are TGTGCCTGGAGTGCGGGACATAATAATTCACCCCTCCACTTT. Translated, it gives CAWSAGHNNSPLHF.